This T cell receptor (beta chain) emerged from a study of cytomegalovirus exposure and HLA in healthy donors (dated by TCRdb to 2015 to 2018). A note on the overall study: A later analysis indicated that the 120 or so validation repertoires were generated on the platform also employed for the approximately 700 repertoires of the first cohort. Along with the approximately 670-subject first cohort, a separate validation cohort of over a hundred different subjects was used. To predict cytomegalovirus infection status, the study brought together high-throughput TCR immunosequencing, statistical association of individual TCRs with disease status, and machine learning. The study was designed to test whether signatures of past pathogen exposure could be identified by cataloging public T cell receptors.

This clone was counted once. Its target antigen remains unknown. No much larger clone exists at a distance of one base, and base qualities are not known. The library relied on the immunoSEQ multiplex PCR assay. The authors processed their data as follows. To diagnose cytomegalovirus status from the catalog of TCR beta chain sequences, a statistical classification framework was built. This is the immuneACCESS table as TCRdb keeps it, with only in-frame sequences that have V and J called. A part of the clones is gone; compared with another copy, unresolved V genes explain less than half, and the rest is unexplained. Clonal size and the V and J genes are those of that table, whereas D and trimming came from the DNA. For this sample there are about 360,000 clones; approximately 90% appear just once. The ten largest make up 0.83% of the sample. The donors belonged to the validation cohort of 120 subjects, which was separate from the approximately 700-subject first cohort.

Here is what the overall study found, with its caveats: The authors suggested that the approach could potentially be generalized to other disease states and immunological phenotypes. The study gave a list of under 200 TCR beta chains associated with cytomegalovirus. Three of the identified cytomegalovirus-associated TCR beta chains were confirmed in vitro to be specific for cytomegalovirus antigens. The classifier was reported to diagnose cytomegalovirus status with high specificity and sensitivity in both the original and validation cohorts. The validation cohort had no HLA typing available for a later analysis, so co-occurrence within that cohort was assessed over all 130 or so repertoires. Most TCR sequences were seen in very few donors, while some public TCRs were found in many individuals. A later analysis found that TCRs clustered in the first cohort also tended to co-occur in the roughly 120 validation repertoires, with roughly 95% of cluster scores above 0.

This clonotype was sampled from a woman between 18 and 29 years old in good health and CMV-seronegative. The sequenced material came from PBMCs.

The encoded CDR3 is CASSLASGGTYEQYF. The DNA reads TGTGCCAGCAGCTTAGCTAGCGGGGGCACCTACGAGCAGTACTTC. The V and J segments used are TRBV7-8 and TRBJ2-7; the central 9 bases match TRBD2. Germline trimming amounts to 0 bases on V and 2 bases on J, with 2 as the count of junction bases outside the gene matches. Via the germline V gene, CDR1 is SGHVS and CDR2 FQNEAQ. From the cysteine through the phenylalanine, the CDR3 covers 15 amino acids. This entry keeps only the CDR3 DNA: 45 bases, framed from base 1.